This T cell receptor (beta chain) was profiled in a study of yellow fever vaccine responses in identical twins (dated by TCRdb to the late 2010s). For the wider study: The study precisely tracked vaccine-responding T cell clones in identical twins. Points the paper makes about the study in general: According to the authors, the vaccine-induced T cell response in identical twins seemed to be partly convergent and partly specific to each individual.

Library generation was performed with RT-PCR. Data came from an Illumina HiSeq 2500. TCRdb ran its own pipeline on the public reads, namely fastp trimming at Q25 and MiXCR clone calling, and kept in-frame beta chains. Duplicate CDR3 protein sequences are folded into a single record with the most common DNA and genes. In all, the sample holds around 20,000 distinct CDR3 sequences, and approximately 71% of those were seen once. Together, the top ten hold roughly 2% of the sample. Comments on this clonotype: It lacks a known antigen. No base-level quality is on record; no much larger clone is a single base apart.

This specimen consisted of T cells from blood (PBMCs), unsorted or a sorted subset (not recorded which), obtained before or after yellow fever vaccination (not recorded which). The clonotype originates from a woman younger than 30 who received the yellow fever vaccine. Donor details come from another sample of the same person, matched by shared clones.

The CDR3 amino acid sequence is: CASSQPGYGVNTEAFF. The bases are TGCGCCAGCAGCCAACCAGGGTACGGGGTGAACACTGAAGCTTTCTTT. The rearrangement combines TRBV4-1 with TRBJ1-1; TRBD1 is a possible D gene, resting on 5 matching bases. The CDR3 spans 16 residues, from the cysteine through the phenylalanine. Of all the DNA, just the CDR3 is kept, 48 bases in frame from base 1. At the junction V is shortened by 2 bases and J by 0 bases, with 13 bases in between. Reading the germline V gene gives CDR1 MGHRA and CDR2 YSYEKL.